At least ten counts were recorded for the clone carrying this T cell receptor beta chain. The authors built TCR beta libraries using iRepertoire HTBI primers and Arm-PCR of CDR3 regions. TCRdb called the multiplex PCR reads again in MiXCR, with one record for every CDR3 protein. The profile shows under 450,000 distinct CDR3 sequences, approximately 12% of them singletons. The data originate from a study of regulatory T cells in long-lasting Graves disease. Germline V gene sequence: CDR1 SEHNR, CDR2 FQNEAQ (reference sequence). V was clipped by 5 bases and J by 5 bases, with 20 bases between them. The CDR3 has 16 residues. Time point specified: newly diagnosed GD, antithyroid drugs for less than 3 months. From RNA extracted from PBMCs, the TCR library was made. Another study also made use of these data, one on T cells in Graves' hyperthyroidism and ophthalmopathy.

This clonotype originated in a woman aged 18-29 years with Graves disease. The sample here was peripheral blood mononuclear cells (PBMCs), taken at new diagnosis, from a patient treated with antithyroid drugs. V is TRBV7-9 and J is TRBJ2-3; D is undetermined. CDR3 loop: CASSPMYGQREDTQYF. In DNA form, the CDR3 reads TGTGCCAGCAGCCCAATGTACGGGCAGCGCGAAGATACGCAGTATTTT.